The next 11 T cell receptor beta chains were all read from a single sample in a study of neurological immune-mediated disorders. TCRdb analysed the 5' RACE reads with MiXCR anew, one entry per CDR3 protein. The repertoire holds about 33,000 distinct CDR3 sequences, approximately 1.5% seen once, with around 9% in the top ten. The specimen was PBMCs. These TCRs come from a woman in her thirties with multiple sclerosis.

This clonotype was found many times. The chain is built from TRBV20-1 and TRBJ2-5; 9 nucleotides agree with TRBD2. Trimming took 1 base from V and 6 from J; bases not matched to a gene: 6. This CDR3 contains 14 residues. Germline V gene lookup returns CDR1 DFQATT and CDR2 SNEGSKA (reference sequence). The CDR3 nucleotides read TGCAGTGCTAGAGGCCTAGCGGGGTCAAAGACCCAGTACTTC. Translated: CSARGLAGSKTQYF.

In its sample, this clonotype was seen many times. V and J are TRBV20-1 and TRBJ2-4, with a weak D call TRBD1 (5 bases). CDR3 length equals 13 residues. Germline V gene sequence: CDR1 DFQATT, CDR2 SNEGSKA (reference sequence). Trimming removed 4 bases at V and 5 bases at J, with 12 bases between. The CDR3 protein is CSAIVTGQNIQYF. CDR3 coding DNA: TGCAGTGCTATCGTAACAGGCCAAAACATTCAGTACTTC.

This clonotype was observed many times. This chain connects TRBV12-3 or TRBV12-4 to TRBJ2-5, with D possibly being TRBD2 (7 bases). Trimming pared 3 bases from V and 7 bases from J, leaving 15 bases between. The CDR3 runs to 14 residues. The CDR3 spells CASSLQGGEGTQYF. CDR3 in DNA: TGTGCCAGCAGTTTGCAAGGGGGGGAGGGGACCCAGTACTTC.

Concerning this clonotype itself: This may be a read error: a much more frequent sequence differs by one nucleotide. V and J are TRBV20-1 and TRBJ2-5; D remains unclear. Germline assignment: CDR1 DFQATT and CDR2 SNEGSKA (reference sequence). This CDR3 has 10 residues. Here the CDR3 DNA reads TGCAGTGCTAGTTTGGAGAACCAGTACTTC. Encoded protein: CSASLENQYF.

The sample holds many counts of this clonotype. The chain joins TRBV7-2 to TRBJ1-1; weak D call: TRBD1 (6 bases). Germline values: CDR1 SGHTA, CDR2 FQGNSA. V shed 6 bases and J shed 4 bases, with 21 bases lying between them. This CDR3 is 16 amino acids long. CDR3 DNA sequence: TGTGCCAGCAGTAGGGGGGGGCGGGGGCCTTCCACTGAAGCTTTCTTT. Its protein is CASSRGGRGPSTEAFF.

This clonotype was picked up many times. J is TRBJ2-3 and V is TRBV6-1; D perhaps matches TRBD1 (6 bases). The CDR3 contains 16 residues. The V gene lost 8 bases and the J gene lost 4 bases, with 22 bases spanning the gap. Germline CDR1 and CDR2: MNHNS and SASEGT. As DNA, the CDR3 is TGTGCCAGCTCCCGATATCAGGGGAATTTCGCAGATACGCAGTATTTT. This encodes CASSRYQGNFADTQYF.

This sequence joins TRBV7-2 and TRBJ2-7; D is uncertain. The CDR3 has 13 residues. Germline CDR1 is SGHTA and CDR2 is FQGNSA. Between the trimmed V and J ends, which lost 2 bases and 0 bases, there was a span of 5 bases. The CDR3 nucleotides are TGTGCCAGCAGCTTATCTCCCTCCTACGAGCAGTACTTC. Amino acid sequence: CASSLSPSYEQYF.

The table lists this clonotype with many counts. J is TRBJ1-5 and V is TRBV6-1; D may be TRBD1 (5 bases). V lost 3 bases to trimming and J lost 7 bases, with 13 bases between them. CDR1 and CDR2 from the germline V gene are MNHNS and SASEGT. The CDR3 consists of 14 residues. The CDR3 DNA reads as TGTGCCAGCAGTGACAGGGCGGCGGGACAGCCCCAGCATTTT. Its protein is CASSDRAAGQPQHF.

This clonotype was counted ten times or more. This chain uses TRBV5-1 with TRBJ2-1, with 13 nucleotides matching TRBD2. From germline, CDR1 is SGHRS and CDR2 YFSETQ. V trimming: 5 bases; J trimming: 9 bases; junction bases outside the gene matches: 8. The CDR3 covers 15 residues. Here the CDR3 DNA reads TGCGCCAGCAGTATAACTAGCGGGGGGGCCAGTGAGCAGTTCTTC. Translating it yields CASSITSGGASEQFF.

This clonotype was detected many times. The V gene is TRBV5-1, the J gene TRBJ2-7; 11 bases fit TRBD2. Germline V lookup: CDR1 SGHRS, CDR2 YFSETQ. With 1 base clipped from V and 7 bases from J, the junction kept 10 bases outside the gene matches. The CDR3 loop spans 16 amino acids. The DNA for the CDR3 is TGCGCCAGCAGCTTGCCGTCGACTAGCGGGGCGGGGGAGCAGTACTTC. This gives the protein CASSLPSTSGAGEQYF.

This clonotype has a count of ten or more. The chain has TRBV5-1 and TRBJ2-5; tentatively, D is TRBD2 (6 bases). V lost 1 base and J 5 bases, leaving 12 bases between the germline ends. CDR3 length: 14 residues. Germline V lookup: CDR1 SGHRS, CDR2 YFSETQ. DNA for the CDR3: TGCGCCAGCAGCTTGCCAGGACGGGGGGAGACCCAGTACTTC. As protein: CASSLPGRGETQYF.